This T cell receptor beta chain was sequenced in a study of response to subunit inactivated influenza vaccine. The CDR3 spans 13 residues. Trimming stripped 4 bases from V and 1 base from J, with 7 bases between. Germline CDR1 reads LGHDT; CDR2 reads YNNKEL (reference sequence). TCRdb fed the RT-PCR reads into MiXCR, producing one record per CDR3 protein. The top ten clones hold 2.8% of a sample with approximately 500,000 distinct CDR3 sequences, 20% to 25% of them seen once. These data were also filed under a second study, of T cells expressing NK-cell markers. As that study records: Beta-chain TCR cDNA was generated via 5'RACE template switching with UMIs. Restriction of sorting to alpha-beta TCR T cells was accomplished in several experiments using an anti-gamma-delta TCR antibody. These same clonotypes (in several donors) also led the CD3+CD56-NKG2C+ fraction.

The V and J genes are TRBV3-1 and TRBJ2-5; D uncertain. This specimen was CD4+ T cells sorted from PBMCs, taken roughly 12 days after vaccination. The clonotype comes from a man aged 45-65 years who received an inactivated influenza vaccine. The CDR3, as DNA: TGTGCCAGCAGCCGTTCCGTCCAAGAGACCCAGTACTTC. This codes for CASSRSVQETQYF.